This T cell receptor beta chain comes out of a study of T cell responses to AZD1222 COVID-19 vaccine. Study-level points and caveats: Spike-specific TCR breadth and depth were elevated following two AZD1222 doses.

As concerns this clone: The antigen is not known.

Profiled with immunoSEQ multiplex PCR; TCRdb holds only in-frame clones, not every one. The sample records 200,000 to 250,000 clones, roughly 94% being singletons. Losses at the gene ends were 0 bases for V and 8 bases for J; bases not matched to a gene: 16. The CDR3 sequence is 18 residues long. CDR1 is LGHDT, CDR2 YNNKEL, per germline (reference sequence). The chain employs TRBV3-1 (or the pseudogene TRBV3-2) and TRBJ2-1; 7 bases match TRBD1. The source is an adult who received the MenACWY meningococcal vaccine as a control. The starting material was peripheral blood, obtained 28 days after the second dose of the MenACWY control vaccine. The CDR3 region has the DNA TGTGCCAGCAGCCAAGATTTTGGCGGAAATCAAGGGGGCCATGAGCAGTTCTTC. Translating gives CASSQDFGGNQGGHEQFF.